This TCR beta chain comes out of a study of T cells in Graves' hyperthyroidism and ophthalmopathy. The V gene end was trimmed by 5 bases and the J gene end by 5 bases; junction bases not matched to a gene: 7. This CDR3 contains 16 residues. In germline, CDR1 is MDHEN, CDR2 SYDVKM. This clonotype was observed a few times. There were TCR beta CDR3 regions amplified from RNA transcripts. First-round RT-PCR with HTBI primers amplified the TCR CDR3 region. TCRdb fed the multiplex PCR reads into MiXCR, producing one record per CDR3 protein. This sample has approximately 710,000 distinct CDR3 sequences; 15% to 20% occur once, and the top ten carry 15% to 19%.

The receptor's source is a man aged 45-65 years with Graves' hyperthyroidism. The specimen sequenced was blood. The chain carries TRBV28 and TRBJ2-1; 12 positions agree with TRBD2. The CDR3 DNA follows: TGTGCCAGCAGTCTGGGACTAGCGGGCCTTAACAATGAGCAGTTCTTC. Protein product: CASSLGLAGLNNEQFF.